This passage covers 11 T cell receptor beta chains from one sample sequenced in a study of T cell responses to AZD1222 COVID-19 vaccine. Method: immunoSEQ multiplex PCR; TCRdb's copy keeps in-frame clones and lacks some. The repertoire includes 90,000 to 120,000 clones, around 90% of them detected once, and 4.8% sits in the top ten. Sequenced here: peripheral blood, sampled 28 days after the second AZD1222 dose. These receptors all stem from an adult who received the AZD1222 COVID-19 vaccine.

The chain couples TRBV18 to TRBJ2-1; D is ambiguous. The V end lost 0 bases, the J end lost 2 bases, and 8 bases lay between the germline ends. Germline CDR1 and CDR2: KGHSH and LQKENI. The CDR3 totals 15 residues. This chain's CDR3 is CASSPPDEPYNEQFF. The DNA of the CDR3 is TGTGCCAGCTCACCACCTGACGAACCCTACAATGAGCAGTTCTTC.

This rearrangement joins TRBV6-5 to TRBJ1-4; D is perhaps TRBD1 (5 bases). V lost 4 bases and J lost 6, with 15 bases in between. CDR3 length: 15 residues. Germline V CDR1 and CDR2: MNHEY, SVGAGI. The CDR3 bases are TGTGCCAGCAGTTCCGGGGGAATCGGCGATGAAAAACTGTTTTTT. It is translated as CASSSGGIGDEKLFF.

The rearrangement links TRBV10-3 to TRBJ2-7; 9 positions agree with TRBD2. J gave up 3 bases and V 10 bases, and 4 bases lay outside the gene matches. The CDR3 is 12 residues long. Germline V gene sequence: CDR1 ENHRY, CDR2 SYGVKD. For the CDR3, the DNA is TGTGCCACCGCGGGAGGGGGCTACGAGCAGTACTTC. This translates into CATAGGGYEQYF.

The chain carries TRBV7-9 and TRBJ2-1, with 7 bases matching TRBD1. The CDR3 has 14 amino acids. Germline CDR1 SEHNR, CDR2 FQNEAQ (reference sequence). V lost 5 bases, J lost 7 bases, and 8 bases stayed unmatched. The CDR3 spells CASSLGTVGNEQFF. The CDR3 DNA reads as TGTGCCAGCAGCCTCGGGACAGTTGGGAATGAGCAGTTCTTC.

The CDR3 loop reads CASSQFGTGSNEKLFF. The CDR3 coding sequence is TGCGCCAGCAGCCAATTTGGGACAGGGTCTAATGAAAAACTGTTTTTT. The genes are TRBV4-1 and TRBJ1-4, with 9 positions matching TRBD1. Trimming took 2 bases from V and 3 from J; bases not matched to a gene: 4. Germline V gene lookup returns CDR1 MGHRA and CDR2 YSYEKL. This CDR3 is 16 amino acids long.

The chain has TRBV18 and TRBJ1-6; 7 bases are a match to TRBD1. With V trimmed by 3 bases and J by 9 bases, 14 bases remained unmatched. The germline gives CDR1 KGHSH, CDR2 LQKENI. The CDR3 is 17 amino acids. CDR3 region: CASSPGISGQMGSPLHF. The CDR3 DNA is TGTGCCAGCTCACCCGGGATTTCGGGACAGATGGGTTCACCCCTCCACTTT.

The V call is TRBV3-1 (or the pseudogene TRBV3-2), the J call TRBJ1-5; 7 bases line up with TRBD1. CDR3 length: 16 amino acids. J was trimmed by 2 bases and V by 5 bases; bases with no gene match: 9. In germline, CDR1 is LGHDT, CDR2 YNNKEL (reference sequence). This CDR3 is CASSSGGFSRNQPQHF. The CDR3 DNA reads as TGTGCCAGCAGCTCAGGGGGGTTCTCTCGCAATCAGCCCCAGCATTTT.

The chain uses TRBV24-1 and TRBJ1-4; TRBD1 might be the D (5 bases). The V and J ends lost 1 base and 8 bases respectively, with 22 bases between them. There are 18 residues in the CDR3. Germline CDR1 is KGHDR and CDR2 is SFDVKD. DNA for the CDR3: TGTGCCACCAGTGATTTCCCGGGCGGGGCAGGATCGTGGGAAAAACTGTTTTTT. Its translation: CATSDFPGGAGSWEKLFF.

The CDR3, as DNA: TGTGCCAGCAGCTCCCTTTGGGGGCCCAGCTCTGGAAACACCATATATTTT. As protein: CASSSLWGPSSGNTIYF. This chain links TRBV7-6 with TRBJ1-3; a possible D gene is TRBD1 (6 bases). Germline lookup yields CDR1 SGHVS and CDR2 FNYEAQ. There are 17 residues in the CDR3. Trimming removed 4 bases from V and 0 bases from J, with 16 bases in between.

The genes are TRBV29-1 and TRBJ1-1; D perhaps matches TRBD1 (5 bases). Germline V gene sequence: CDR1 SQVTM, CDR2 ANQGSEA. CDR3 length equals 13 residues. The V end lost 4 bases, the J end lost 4 bases, and 13 bases lay between the germline ends. The CDR3 bases are TGCAGCGTTGGACAGCTGATTGGCACTGAAGCTTTCTTT. Translating it yields CSVGQLIGTEAFF.

The table lists this clone with a count of one. The chain is built from TRBV4-1 and TRBJ2-7; D is undetermined. The length of the CDR3 is 13 residues. Per germline, CDR1 MGHRA and CDR2 YSYEKL. The V and J ends lost 4 bases and 0 bases respectively, with 7 bases between them. This CDR3 is CASSLESSYEQYF. The CDR3 bases are TGCGCCAGCAGCCTCGAAAGCTCCTACGAGCAGTACTTC.